This TCR beta chain was captured by sequencing in a study of radiotherapy plus CTLA-4 blockade in lung cancer. Study background: Disease control was present in more than 25% of patients, and objective responses in approximately 18%. Study-wide results and limits: Radiotherapy was combined with ipilimumab, and tumor-derived TCR clones then expanded in blood.

Generated by immunoSEQ multiplex PCR, the TCRdb table keeps only in-frame clones and is missing some. The sample holds roughly 46,000 clones, 60% to 80% seen once. This CDR3 is 18 amino acids long. Germline V gene lookup returns CDR1 GTSNPN and CDR2 SVGIG (reference sequence). The V gene lost 2 bases and the J gene lost 0 bases, with 20 bases spanning the gap. A note on this clone: The antigen is unknown.

The specimen was peripheral blood, collected from a patient treated with radiotherapy plus ipilimumab. The chain is built from TRBV30 and TRBJ1-5; D remains ambiguous. The sequence derives from a human donor with non-small cell lung cancer who had stable disease on radiotherapy plus ipilimumab. The CDR3 loop is CAWSLSRSGLYSNQPQHF. Written as DNA, the CDR3 is TGTGCCTGGAGTCTCAGCAGGTCAGGTCTCTATAGCAATCAGCCCCAGCATTTT. Using reference TRBV30 and TRBJ1-5 for the parts outside the CDR3, the full variable domain is SQTIHQWPATLVQPVGSPLSLECTVEGTSNPNLYWYRQAAGRGLQLLFYSVGIGQISSEVPQNLSASRPQDRQFILSSKKLLLSDSGFYLCAWSLSRSGLYSNQPQHFGDGTRLSIL.